This T cell receptor beta chain was identified during a study of blood T cell repertoires in COVID-19. For the study at large: The United States, Italy and Spain provided the acute and convalescent COVID-19 samples.

From germline, CDR1 is LNHDA and CDR2 SQIVND (reference sequence). V was cut by 0 bases and J by 4 bases, with 15 bases left in between. CDR3 length: 17 amino acids. As originally analysed: Quantification of nucleated cells was approximated via reference gene primer amplification. The protocol was immunoSEQ multiplex PCR, while the TCRdb copy is restricted to in-frame clones and leaves out a portion. V and J calls and clone size come straight from that table; D and trimming were deduced from the DNA. The sample contains about 70,000 clones, about three quarters of which appear only once. The TCR sequence derives from a man older than 75 with acute or convalescent COVID-19. The rearrangement joins TRBV19 to TRBJ2-2, with a possible D match to TRBD2 (6 bases). The sequenced sample was peripheral blood. The CDR3 DNA is TGTGCCAGTAGTATAGACAAGGGCAGGGACTTCACCGGGGAGCTGTTTTTT. Translation: CASSIDKGRDFTGELFF.